Below, one T cell receptor (beta chain) is given with its context. The sample comes from a study of patients and donors after allogeneic stem cell transplantation. TCRdb passed the RT-PCR reads through MiXCR, listing each CDR3 protein once. The sample has about a million distinct CDR3 sequences; 18% are singletons. From germline, CDR1 is KGHSH and CDR2 LQKENI. The CDR3 contains 15 residues. V lost 2 bases to trimming and J lost 4 bases, with 15 bases between them. The chain recombines TRBV18 with TRBJ2-7; D is possibly TRBD1 or TRBD2 (5 bases each). The sample taken for sequencing was blood, either unsorted or a sorted T cell fraction (not recorded which). The receptor was derived from a human donor who was either an allogeneic HSCT recipient or a stem cell or donor lymphocyte infusion donor (not recorded which). It is not recorded whose cells these are; they may come from a transplant donor. CDR3 DNA: TGTGCCAGCTCACCAGGGGGTATTCGGAATTACGAGCAGTACTTC. It specifies CASSPGGIRNYEQYF.